These 13 T cell receptor beta chains share one sample of origin, sequenced in a study of type 1 regulatory T cells. General observations from the study: Compared with non-type 1 regulatory T cells, type 1 regulatory T cells showed a more restricted TCR repertoire.

TCRdb reprocessed the reads with MiXCR, giving one entry per CDR3 protein. The sample has approximately 77,000 distinct CDR3 sequences; around 20% are singletons. No cognate antigen is known for these TCRs. Sample: cultured type 1 regulatory T (Tr1) cells, either the whole culture or a sorted fraction (not recorded which). All receptors derive from a human donor in good health.

This clonotype has a handful of counts. The chain recombines TRBV6-1 with TRBJ1-6, with no clear D. CDR3 length: 13 residues. Trimming pared 2 bases from V and 16 bases from J, leaving 15 bases between. Germline values: CDR1 MNHNS, CDR2 SASEGT. The CDR3 loop is CASSEYHRESLHF. As DNA, the CDR3 is TGTGCCAGCAGTGAATACCACCGAGAATCTCTCCACTTT.

This clonotype has only a few counts. The rearrangement uses TRBV10-3 and TRBJ2-3; TRBD2 matches 14 bases. CDR1 is ENHRY and CDR2 is SYGVKD in the germline V gene. CDR3 length equals 15 residues. The trim removed 2 bases at V and 5 bases at J, leaving 0 bases unmatched. The CDR3 coding sequence is TGTGCCATCAGTGAGGGACTAGCGGGAGGAGATACGCAGTATTTT. This encodes CAISEGLAGGDTQYF.

This chain connects TRBV7-2 to TRBJ2-3; a weak D match, TRBD2 (8 bases). The germline gives CDR1 SGHTA, CDR2 FQGNSA. CDR3 length equals 17 residues. The V end was cut by 5 bases, the J end by 2 bases, with 20 bases between. The CDR3 loop is CASSREGAGGPTDTQYF. The CDR3 region has the DNA TGTGCCAGCAGCCGTGAGGGGGCGGGAGGCCCCACAGATACGCAGTATTTT. Combining the CDR3 with reference TRBV7-2 and TRBJ2-3 gives the whole variable domain GAGVSQSPSNKVTEKGKDVELRCDPISGHTALYWYRQSLGQGLEFLIYFQGNSAPDKSGLPSDRFSAERTGGSVSTLTIQRTQQEDSAVYLCASSREGAGGPTDTQYFGPGTRLTVL.

The V call is TRBV5-1, the J call TRBJ2-1; 8 positions agree with TRBD2. The CDR3 contains 14 residues. Germline CDR1 is SGHRS and CDR2 is YFSETQ. The junction had 11 bases not matched to a gene; V was cut back by 8 bases and J by 7 bases. CDR3: CASFLAGAANEQFF. DNA of the CDR3: TGCGCCAGTTTCCTAGCGGGTGCTGCTAATGAGCAGTTCTTC.

This clonotype was found a few times. V usage is TRBV5-1 and J usage is TRBJ1-5, with 7 nucleotides matching TRBD1. Germline assignment: CDR1 SGHRS and CDR2 YFSETQ. J lost 0 bases, V lost 1 base, and 1 base had no gene match. The CDR3 loop spans 15 amino acids. The CDR3 region has the DNA TGCGCCAGCAGCTTGCAGGGGGATAGCAATCAGCCCCAGCATTTT. It translates to CASSLQGDSNQPQHF.

This clonotype has a handful of counts. The genes are TRBV21-1 and TRBJ2-2; the table gives TRBD1 as D, unverified against the DNA. TRBV21-1 corresponds to a pseudogene. The CDR3 has 16 residues. CDR3 bases: TGTGCCAGCGCCTTACTTCCGGGGCTGGGCACCGGGGAGCTGTTTTTT. Translated: CASALLPGLGTGELFF.

This clonotype came up a few times. The rearrangement uses TRBV10-3 and TRBJ1-5, with 7 bases aligning to TRBD1. Trimming took 5 bases from V and 6 from J; bases not matched to a gene: 13. Germline assignment: CDR1 ENHRY and CDR2 SYGVKD. CDR3 size: 16 residues. CDR3 loop: CAISPSRDRRGQPQHF. Here the CDR3 DNA reads TGTGCCATCAGTCCTTCGCGGGACAGACGGGGTCAGCCCCAGCATTTT.

The chain is built from TRBV20-1 and TRBJ1-1; maybe TRBD1 (6 bases). The germline V gene encodes CDR1 DFQATT and CDR2 SNEGSKA (reference sequence). V was clipped by 5 bases and J by 0 bases, with 10 bases between them. The CDR3 extends over 13 amino acids. Here the CDR3 reads CSALGTLNTEAFF. CDR3 DNA: TGCAGTGCTCTCGGGACATTGAACACTGAAGCTTTCTTT.

By share, this clonotype counts as medium-sized. The chain combines TRBV24-1 with TRBJ2-1, with D maybe TRBD1 (5 bases). Germline lookup yields CDR1 KGHDR and CDR2 SFDVKD. V lost 3 bases, J lost 6 bases, and 5 bases lay in between. CDR3 length: 12 residues. CDR3 nucleotides: TGTGCCACCAGTGATACAGGCAATGAGCAGTTCTTC. This sequence encodes CATSDTGNEQFF.

This clonotype was detected ten times or more. The chain has TRBV12-3 or TRBV12-4 and TRBJ2-2; no firm D call. This CDR3 has 13 amino acids. Deletions cut 11 bases from V and 5 bases from J, with 15 bases between. Here the CDR3 reads CAFRGRNTGELFF. DNA of the CDR3: TGTGCCTTTAGAGGACGCAATACCGGGGAGCTGTTTTTT.

This clonotype was counted between two and nine times. The rearrangement joins TRBV5-1 to TRBJ2-1; 8 positions match TRBD2. The CDR3 has 14 residues. In germline, CDR1 is SGHRS, CDR2 YFSETQ. V lost 1 base, J lost 6 bases, and 3 bases stayed unmatched. CDR3 nucleotide sequence: TGCGCCAGCAGCTTGACAGCGGGAGTCAATGAGCAGTTCTTC. Its translation: CASSLTAGVNEQFF.

On this clonotype itself: This may stem from a read error, because a much larger clone lies one nucleotide away. The chain uses TRBV5-1 and TRBJ2-3; D unclear. Trimming left V 4 bases short and J 0 bases short, with 12 bases between. Germline V gene sequence: CDR1 SGHRS, CDR2 YFSETQ. This CDR3 has 15 residues. The CDR3 nucleotides read TGCGCCAGCAGCCGTTTTGGATCTAGCACAGATACGCAGTATTTT. Translating it yields CASSRFGSSTDTQYF.

The chain couples TRBV7-3 to TRBJ2-1; D is ambiguous. Trimming cost V 1 base and J 6 bases, with 10 bases left between them. The CDR3 length is 14 residues. Per the germline V gene, CDR1 is SGHTA and CDR2 is FQGTGA. The CDR3 coding sequence is TGTGCCAGCAGCTTAAATTCTAGAAGCAATGAGCAGTTCTTC. Amino acid sequence: CASSLNSRSNEQFF.